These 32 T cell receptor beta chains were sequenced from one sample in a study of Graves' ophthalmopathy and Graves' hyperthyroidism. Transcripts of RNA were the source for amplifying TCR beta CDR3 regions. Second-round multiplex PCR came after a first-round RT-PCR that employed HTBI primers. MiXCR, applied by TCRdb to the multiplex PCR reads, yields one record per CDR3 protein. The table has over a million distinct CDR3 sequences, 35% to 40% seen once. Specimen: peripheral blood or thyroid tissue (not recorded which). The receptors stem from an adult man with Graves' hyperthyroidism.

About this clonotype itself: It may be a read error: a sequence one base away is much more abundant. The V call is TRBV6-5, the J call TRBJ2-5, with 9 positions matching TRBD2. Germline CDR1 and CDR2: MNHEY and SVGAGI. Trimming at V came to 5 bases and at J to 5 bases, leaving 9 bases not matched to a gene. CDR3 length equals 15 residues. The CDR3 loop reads CASSESASGDETQYF. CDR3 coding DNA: TGTGCCAGCAGTGAGTCCGCTAGCGGGGACGAGACCCAGTACTTC.

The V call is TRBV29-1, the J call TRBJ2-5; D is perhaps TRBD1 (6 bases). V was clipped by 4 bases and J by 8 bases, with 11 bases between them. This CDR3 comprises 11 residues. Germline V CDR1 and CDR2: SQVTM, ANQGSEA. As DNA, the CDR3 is TGCAGCGTTGGTGAGGGGGATACCCAGTACTTC. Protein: CSVGEGDTQYF.

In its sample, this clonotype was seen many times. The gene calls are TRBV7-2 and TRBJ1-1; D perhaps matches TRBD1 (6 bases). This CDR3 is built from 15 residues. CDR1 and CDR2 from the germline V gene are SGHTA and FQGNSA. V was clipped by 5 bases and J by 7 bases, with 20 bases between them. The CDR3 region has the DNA TGTGCCAGCAGCCCCCAGACAGGTAGGGGAGATGAAGCTTTCTTT. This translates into CASSPQTGRGDEAFF.

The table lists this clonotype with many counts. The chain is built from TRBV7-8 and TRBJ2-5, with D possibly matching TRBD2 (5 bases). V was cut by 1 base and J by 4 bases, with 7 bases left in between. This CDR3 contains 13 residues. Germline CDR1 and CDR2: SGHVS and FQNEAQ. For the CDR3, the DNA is TGTGCCAGCAGCTTAGTTCTAGCAGAGACCCAGTACTTC. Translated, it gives CASSLVLAETQYF.

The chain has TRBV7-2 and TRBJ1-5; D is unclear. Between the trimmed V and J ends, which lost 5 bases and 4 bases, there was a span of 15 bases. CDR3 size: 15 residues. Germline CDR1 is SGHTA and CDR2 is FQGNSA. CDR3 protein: CASSGGHDKNQPQHF. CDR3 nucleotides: TGTGCCAGCAGCGGAGGGCATGACAAGAATCAGCCCCAGCATTTT.

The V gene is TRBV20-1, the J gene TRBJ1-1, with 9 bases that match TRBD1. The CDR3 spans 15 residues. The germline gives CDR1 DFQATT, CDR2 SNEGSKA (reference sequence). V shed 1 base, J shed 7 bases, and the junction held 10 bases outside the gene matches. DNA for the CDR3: TGCAGTGCTAGAGGCACTGGGGGACAGGGCGTTGAAGCTTTCTTT. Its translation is CSARGTGGQGVEAFF.

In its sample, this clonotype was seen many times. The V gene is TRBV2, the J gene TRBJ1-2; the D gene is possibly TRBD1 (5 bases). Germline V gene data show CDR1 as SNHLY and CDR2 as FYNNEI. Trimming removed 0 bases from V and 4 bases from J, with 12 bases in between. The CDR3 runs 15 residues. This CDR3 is CASSEARGSGYGYTF. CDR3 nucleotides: TGTGCCAGCAGTGAAGCGCGGGGGTCCGGCTATGGCTACACCTTC.

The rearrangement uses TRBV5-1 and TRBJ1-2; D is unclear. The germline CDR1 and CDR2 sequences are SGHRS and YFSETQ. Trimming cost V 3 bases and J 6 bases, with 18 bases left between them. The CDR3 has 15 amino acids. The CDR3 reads CASSWSGLASDGYTF. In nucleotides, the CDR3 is TGCGCCAGCAGCTGGTCGGGTTTAGCGTCCGATGGCTACACCTTC.

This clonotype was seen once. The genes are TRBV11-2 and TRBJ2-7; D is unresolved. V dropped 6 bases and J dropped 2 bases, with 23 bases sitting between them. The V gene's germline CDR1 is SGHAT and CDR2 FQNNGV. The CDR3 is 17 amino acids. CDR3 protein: CASRPKSGFYRAYEQYF. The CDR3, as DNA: TGTGCCAGCAGACCTAAATCCGGCTTTTATCGTGCCTACGAGCAGTACTTC.

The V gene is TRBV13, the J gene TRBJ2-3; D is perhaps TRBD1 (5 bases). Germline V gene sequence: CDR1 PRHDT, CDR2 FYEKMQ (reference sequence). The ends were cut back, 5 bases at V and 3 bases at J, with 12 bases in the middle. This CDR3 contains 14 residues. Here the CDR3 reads CASSPGHRTDTQYF. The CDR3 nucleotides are TGTGCCAGCAGCCCCGGACATCGGACAGATACGCAGTATTTT.

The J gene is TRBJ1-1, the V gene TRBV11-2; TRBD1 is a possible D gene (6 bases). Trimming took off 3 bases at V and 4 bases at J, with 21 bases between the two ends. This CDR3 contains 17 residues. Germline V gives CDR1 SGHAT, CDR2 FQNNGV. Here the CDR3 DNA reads TGTGCCAGCAGCTTGGAAATCCGAGGGGGGGTTGGCACTGAAGCTTTCTTT. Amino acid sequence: CASSLEIRGGVGTEAFF.

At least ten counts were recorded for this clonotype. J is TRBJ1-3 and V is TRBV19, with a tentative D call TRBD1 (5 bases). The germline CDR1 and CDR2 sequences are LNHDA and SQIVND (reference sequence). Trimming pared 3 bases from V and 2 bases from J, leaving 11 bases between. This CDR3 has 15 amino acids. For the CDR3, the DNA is TGTGCCAGTAGTATTGGGAGGGGCGCTGGAAACACCATATATTTT. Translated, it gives CASSIGRGAGNTIYF.

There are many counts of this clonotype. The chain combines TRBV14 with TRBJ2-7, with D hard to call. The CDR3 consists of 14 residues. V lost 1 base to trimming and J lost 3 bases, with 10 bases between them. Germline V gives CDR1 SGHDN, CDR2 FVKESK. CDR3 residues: CASSQVRPYYEQYF. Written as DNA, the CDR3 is TGTGCCAGCAGCCAAGTTCGGCCTTACTACGAGCAGTACTTC.

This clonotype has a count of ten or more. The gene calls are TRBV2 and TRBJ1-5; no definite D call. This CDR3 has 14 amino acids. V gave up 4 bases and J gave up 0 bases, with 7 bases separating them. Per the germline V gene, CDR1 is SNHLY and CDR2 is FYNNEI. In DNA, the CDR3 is TGTGCCAGCAGTGGGTTTAATAGCAATCAGCCCCAGCATTTT. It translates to CASSGFNSNQPQHF.

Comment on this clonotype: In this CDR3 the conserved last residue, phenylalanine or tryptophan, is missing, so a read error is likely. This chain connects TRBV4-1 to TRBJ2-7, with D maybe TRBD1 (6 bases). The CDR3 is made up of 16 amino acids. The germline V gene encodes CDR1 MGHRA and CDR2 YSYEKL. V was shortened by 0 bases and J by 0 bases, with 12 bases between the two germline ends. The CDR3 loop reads CASSQEGQGTSYEQYL. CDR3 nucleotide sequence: TGCGCCAGCAGCCAAGAAGGGCAGGGGACCTCCTACGAGCAGTACCTC.

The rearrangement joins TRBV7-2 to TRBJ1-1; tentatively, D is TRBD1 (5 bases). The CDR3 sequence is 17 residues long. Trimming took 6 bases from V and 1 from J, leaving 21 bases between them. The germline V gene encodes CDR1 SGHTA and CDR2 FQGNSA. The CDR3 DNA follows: TGTGCCAGCAGTCCAAGCCAAGGGGTTCCACCGAACACTGAAGCTTTCTTT. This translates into CASSPSQGVPPNTEAFF.

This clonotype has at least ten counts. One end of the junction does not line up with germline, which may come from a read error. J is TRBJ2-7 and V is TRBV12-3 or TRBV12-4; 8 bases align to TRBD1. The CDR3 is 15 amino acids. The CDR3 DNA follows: TGTGCCAGCAGCTTAGGGGCAGGGGGCCCCTACGAGCAGTACTTC. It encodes CASSLGAGGPYEQYF.

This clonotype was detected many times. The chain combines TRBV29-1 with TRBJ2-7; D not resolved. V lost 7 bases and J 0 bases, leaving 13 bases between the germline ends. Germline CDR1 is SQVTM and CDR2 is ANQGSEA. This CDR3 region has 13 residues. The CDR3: CSAVRDTSYEQYF. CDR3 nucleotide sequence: TGCAGCGCTGTCAGAGACACCTCCTACGAGCAGTACTTC.

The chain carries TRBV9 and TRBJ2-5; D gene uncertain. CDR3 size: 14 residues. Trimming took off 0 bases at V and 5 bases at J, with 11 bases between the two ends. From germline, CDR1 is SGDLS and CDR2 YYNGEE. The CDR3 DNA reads TGTGCCAGCAGCGTAGGGATTGTAGGGGAGACCCAGTACTTC. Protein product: CASSVGIVGETQYF.

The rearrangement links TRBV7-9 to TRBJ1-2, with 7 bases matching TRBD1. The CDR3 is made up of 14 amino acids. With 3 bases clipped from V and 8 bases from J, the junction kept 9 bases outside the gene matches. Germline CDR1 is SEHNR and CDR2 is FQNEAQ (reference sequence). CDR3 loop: CASSFMTGTKGYTF. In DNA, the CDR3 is TGTGCCAGCAGCTTTATGACAGGGACGAAAGGCTACACCTTC. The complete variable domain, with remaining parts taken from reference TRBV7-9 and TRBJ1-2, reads DTGVSQNPRHKITKRGQNVTFRCDPISEHNRLYWYRQTLGQGPEFLTYFQNEAQLEKSRLLSDRFSAERPKGSFSTLEIQRTEQGDSAMYLCASSFMTGTKGYTFGSGTRLTVV.

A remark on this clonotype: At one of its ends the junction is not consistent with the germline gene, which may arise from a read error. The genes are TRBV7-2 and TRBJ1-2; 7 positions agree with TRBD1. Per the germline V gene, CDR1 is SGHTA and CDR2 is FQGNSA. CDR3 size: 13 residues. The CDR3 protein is CVSSPRQGDGYTF. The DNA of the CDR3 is TGTGTCAGCAGCCCCCGACAGGGCGATGGCTACACCTTC.

DNA for the CDR3: TGTGCCAGCAGCCAGAGGAAGGAAGACAGGGGCCGAGGCTATGGCTACACCTTC. This encodes CASSQRKEDRGRGYGYTF. The chain carries TRBV14 and TRBJ1-2; TRBD1 aligns across 8 bases. The CDR3 length is 18 residues. J was trimmed by 4 bases and V by 3 bases; bases with no gene match: 16. The germline V gene encodes CDR1 SGHDN and CDR2 FVKESK.

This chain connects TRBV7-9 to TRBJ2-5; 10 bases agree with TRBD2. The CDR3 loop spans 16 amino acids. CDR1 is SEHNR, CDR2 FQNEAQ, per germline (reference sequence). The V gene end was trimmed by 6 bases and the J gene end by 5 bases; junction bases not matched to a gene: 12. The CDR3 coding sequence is TGTGCCAGCAGTGCAGTCCGGGGACTAGCGAGGGAGACCCAGTACTTC. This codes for CASSAVRGLARETQYF.

The CDR3 region has the DNA TGTGCCAGCAGCTTAGTAGGGAGGGGGCTCCTCTACGAGCAGTACTTC. This encodes CASSLVGRGLLYEQYF. The rearrangement uses TRBV7-2 and TRBJ2-7; either TRBD1 or TRBD2 may fit D (7 bases each). The length of the CDR3 is 16 residues. Germline CDR1 is SGHTA and CDR2 is FQGNSA. V lost 1 base and J lost 3, with 16 bases in between.

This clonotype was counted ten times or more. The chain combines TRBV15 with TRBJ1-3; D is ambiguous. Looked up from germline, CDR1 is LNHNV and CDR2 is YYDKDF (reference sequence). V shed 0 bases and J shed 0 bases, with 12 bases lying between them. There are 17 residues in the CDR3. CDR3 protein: CATSRDYGRRSGNTIYF. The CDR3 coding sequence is TGTGCCACCAGCAGAGATTACGGGCGCCGCTCTGGAAACACCATATATTTT.

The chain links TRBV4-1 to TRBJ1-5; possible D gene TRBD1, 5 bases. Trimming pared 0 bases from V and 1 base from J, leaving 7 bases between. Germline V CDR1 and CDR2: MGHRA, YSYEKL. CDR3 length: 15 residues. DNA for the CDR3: TGCGCCAGCAGCCAAGAGTGGGACAGCAATCAGCCCCAGCATTTT. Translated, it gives CASSQEWDSNQPQHF.

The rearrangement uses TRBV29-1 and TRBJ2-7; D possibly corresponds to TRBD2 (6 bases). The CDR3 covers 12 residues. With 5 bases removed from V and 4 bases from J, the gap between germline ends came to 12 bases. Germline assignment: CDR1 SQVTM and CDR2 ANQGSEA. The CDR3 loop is CSVRAGGYEQYF. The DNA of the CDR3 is TGCAGCGTTCGGGCCGGGGGATACGAGCAGTACTTC.

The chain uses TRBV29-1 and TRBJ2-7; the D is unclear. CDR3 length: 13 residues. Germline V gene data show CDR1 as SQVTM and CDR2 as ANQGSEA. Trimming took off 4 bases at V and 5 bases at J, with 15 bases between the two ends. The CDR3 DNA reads TGCAGCGTTGTGGGTGGCGACCGCCACGAGCAGTACTTC. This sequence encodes CSVVGGDRHEQYF.

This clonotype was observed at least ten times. The CDR3 DNA reads as TGTGCCATCAGCCCTGACAGAAATTCACCCCTCCACTTT. Translation gives CAISPDRNSPLHF. The rearrangement joins TRBV10-3 to TRBJ1-6; maybe TRBD1 (5 bases). This CDR3 region has 13 residues. Between the trimmed V and J ends, which lost 6 bases and 7 bases, there was a span of 10 bases. The V gene's germline CDR1 is ENHRY and CDR2 SYGVKD.

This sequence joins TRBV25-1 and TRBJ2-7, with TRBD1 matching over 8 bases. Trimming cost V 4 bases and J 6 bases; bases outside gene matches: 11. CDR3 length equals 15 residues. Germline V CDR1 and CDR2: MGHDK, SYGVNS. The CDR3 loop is CASSATGDRKFEQYF. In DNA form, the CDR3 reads TGTGCCAGCAGTGCCACCGGGGACAGGAAGTTCGAGCAGTACTTC.

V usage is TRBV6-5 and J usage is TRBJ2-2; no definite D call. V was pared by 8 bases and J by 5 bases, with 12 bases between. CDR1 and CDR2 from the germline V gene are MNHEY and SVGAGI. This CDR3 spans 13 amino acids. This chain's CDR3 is CASVATSTGELFF. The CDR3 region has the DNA TGTGCCAGCGTAGCTACGTCGACCGGGGAGCTGTTTTTT.

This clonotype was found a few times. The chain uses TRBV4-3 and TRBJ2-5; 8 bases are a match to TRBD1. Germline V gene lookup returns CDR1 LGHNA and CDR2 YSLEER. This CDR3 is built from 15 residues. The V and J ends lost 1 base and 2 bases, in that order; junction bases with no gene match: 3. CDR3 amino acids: CASSQGDRKQETQYF. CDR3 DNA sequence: TGCGCCAGCAGCCAAGGGGACAGGAAGCAAGAGACCCAGTACTTC.